A selection of T cell receptor beta chains follows, all from one sample in a study of T cells of healthy individuals. MiXCR was run by TCRdb on the 5' RACE reads, yielding one entry per CDR3 protein. In the table there are some 69,000 distinct CDR3 sequences, about a sixth of which are singletons. The receptors here all came from a human donor in good health. CDR3s include the opening cysteine and the closing phenylalanine or tryptophan. Each record gives: V gene, clone size, D gene, J gene, CDR3 DNA, CDR3 protein. A D gene is named only where the DNA matches it firmly. Clone size appears in some rows only: once, few, many, or a class for an expanded clone.

TRBV7-9	many	.	TRBJ2-1	TGTGCCAGCAGCTTAGCGTTGACTAGAGGCGATGAGCAGTTCTTC	CASSLALTRGDEQFF
TRBV29-1	many	TRBD1	TRBJ1-1	TGCAGCGTCCGGGACAGGTTGAACACTGAAGCTTTCTTT	CSVRDRLNTEAFF
TRBV9	many	.	TRBJ2-5	TGTGCCAGCAGCTCCCCCCCTAGGGAGACCCAGTACTTC	CASSSPPRETQYF
TRBV4-1	many	.	TRBJ2-2	TGCGCCAGCAGCCAAAGGGGGGCGCCGGACACCGGGGAGCTGTTTTTT	CASSQRGAPDTGELFF
TRBV6-5	.	.	TRBJ2-1	TGTGCCAGCAGCCCGATAGGGTCCTACAATGAGCAGTTCTTC	CASSPIGSYNEQFF
TRBV20-1	many	.	TRBJ1-6	TGCAGTGCTAGATCACAGGTGGTGCGGTCACCCCTCCACTTT	CSARSQVVRSPLHF
TRBV4-1	many	.	TRBJ1-2	TGCGCCAGCAGCCAATACGCACGGACGGACTATGGCTACACCTTC	CASSQYARTDYGYTF
TRBV28	few	.	TRBJ1-4	TGTGCCGCCCTGGACTGGGAAAGAGAAAAACTGTTTTTT	CAALDWEREKLFF
TRBV30	many	TRBD1	TRBJ2-3	TGTGCCGGGGGGTACAGGGGGCAAGATACGCAGTATTTT	CAGGYRGQDTQYF
TRBV28	.	.	TRBJ2-7	TGTGCCAGCAGTGGTGGGACTCCTTCCTACGAGCAGTACTTC	CASSGGTPSYEQYF
TRBV4-1	many	.	TRBJ2-7	TGCGCCAGCAGCCAAGACAGTTACGAGCAGTACTTC	CASSQDSYEQYF
TRBV10-2	many	TRBD2	TRBJ2-7	TGCGCCAGCCAGTTAGCGGGTATAGGCTCCTACGAGCAGTACTTC	CASQLAGIGSYEQYF
TRBV27	many	.	TRBJ1-2	TGTGCCAGCAGTTTACAAAGTCAGGACTGGCGGGGCTACACCTTC	CASSLQSQDWRGYTF
TRBV5-1	.	TRBD2	TRBJ2-3	TGCGCCAGCAGCTTAACTAGCGGGAGGCTCACAGATACGCAGTATTTT	CASSLTSGRLTDTQYF
TRBV7-2	.	TRBD1	TRBJ2-5	TGTGCCAGCAGCTTCTACAGGGGAGAGACCCAGTACTTC	CASSFYRGETQYF
TRBV11-1	.	.	TRBJ1-1	TGTGCCAGCAGCCACGGATGGAGCATGGACACTGAAGCTTTCTTT	CASSHGWSMDTEAFF
TRBV7-3	few	.	TRBJ2-2	TGTGCCAGCAGCTTAAGTCGGTCGAACACCGGGGAGCTGTTTTTT	CASSLSRSNTGELFF
TRBV4-1	few	.	TRBJ2-6	TGCGCCAGCAGCCGCGGGACTTCGAACTCTGGGGCCAACGTCCTGACTTTC	CASSRGTSNSGANVLTF
TRBV7-2	few	TRBD2	TRBJ2-3	TGTGCCAGCAGCCGACTAGCGGGGGGGGATACGCAGTATTTT	CASSRLAGGDTQYF
TRBV28	many	.	TRBJ1-1	TGTGCCAGCAGCCTCAGGGGCGCGAACACTGAAGCTTTCTTT	CASSLRGANTEAFF
TRBV20-1	many	TRBD2	TRBJ2-1	TGCAGTGCTAGATCCACATCAGCGCAAGGGAGGGTCTTTTGGGGGGAGCAGTTCTTC	CSARSTSAQGRVFWGEQFF
TRBV28	.	.	TRBJ1-5	TGTGCCAGCAGTTCCGGGACTCTCCTTTATAGCAATCAGCCCCAGCATTTT	CASSSGTLLYSNQPQHF
TRBV6-5	many	TRBD2	TRBJ2-4	TGTGCCAGCAGTGAGGGTAGCGGGACCATAGCCAAAAACATTCAGTACTTC	CASSEGSGTIAKNIQYF
TRBV4-1	.	.	TRBJ1-1	TGCGCCAGCAGCCAAGAACAGGGCGCGAACACTGAAGCTTTCTTT	CASSQEQGANTEAFF
TRBV7-3	.	.	TRBJ2-2	TGTGCCAGCAGTTTTTCTGGGGTAGGGAACACCGGGGAGCTGTTTTTT	CASSFSGVGNTGELFF
TRBV5-6	few	TRBD2	TRBJ2-1	TGTGCCAGCAGCTTGGTGCTTGTGACTAGCGGGAGAGGGGTATCCTACAATGAGCAGTTCTTC	CASSLVLVTSGRGVSYNEQFF
TRBV9	few	.	TRBJ1-5	TGTGCCAGCGGGGAAGATCAGCCCCAGCATTTT	CASGEDQPQHF
TRBV2	many	.	TRBJ2-7	TGTGCCAGCAGTGAATTCTACGAGCAGTACTTC	CASSEFYEQYF
TRBV7-3	.	.	TRBJ2-1	TGTGCCAGCAGCTTACTTGGGGCTAGCAATGAGCAGTTCTTC	CASSLLGASNEQFF
TRBV20-1	.	.	TRBJ1-4	TGCAGTGCTAGGGTACTACAGCGAGACAATGAAAAACTGTTTTTT	CSARVLQRDNEKLFF
TRBV28	.	TRBD2	TRBJ2-3	TGTGCCAGCAGTTTACCTAGCGGGGGTGGAGATACGCAGTATTTT	CASSLPSGGGDTQYF
TRBV5-1	many	.	TRBJ2-7	TGCGCCAGCAGCTTGGTGGGGGCTAGCGATAGCTCCTACGAGCAGTACTTC	CASSLVGASDSSYEQYF
TRBV29-1	few	.	TRBJ2-3	TGCAGCGTTGACGGGCAGTCCACAGATACGCAGTATTTT	CSVDGQSTDTQYF
TRBV27	few	TRBD1	TRBJ2-5	TGTGCCAGCAGTTCGGCGGGACAGGGAAAGACCCAGTACTTC	CASSSAGQGKTQYF
TRBV2	few	.	TRBJ2-2	TGTGCCAGCAGTGAAGGGCAGCCCGGGGAGCTGTTTTTT	CASSEGQPGELFF
TRBV5-4	many	TRBD2	TRBJ2-1	TGTGCCAGCAGCCAAGCCGGAGGAGCGGGACTCAATGAGCAGTTCTTC	CASSQAGGAGLNEQFF
TRBV5-5	few	.	TRBJ2-5	TGTGCCAGCAGCTTCTGGGGCAAAGAGACCCAGTACTTC	CASSFWGKETQYF
TRBV20-1	few	.	TRBJ2-1	TGCAGTGCTAGAGAGTATGTTGTGTCACCTAATGAGCAGTTCTTC	CSAREYVVSPNEQFF
TRBV5-6	few	.	TRBJ1-3	TGTGCCAGCAGCTTGACAGCCAACTCTGGAAACACCATATATTTT	CASSLTANSGNTIYF
TRBV12-3/TRBV12-4	.	TRBD1	TRBJ1-1	TGTGCCAGCTTATCACAGGGGGCCACTGAAGCTTTCTTT	CASLSQGATEAFF
TRBV6-6	many	TRBD2	TRBJ2-4	TGTGCCAGCAGTTTCGCAGGGAGGGGAGCCAAAAACATTCAGTACTTC	CASSFAGRGAKNIQYF
TRBV10-3	.	.	TRBJ2-3	TGTGCCATCAGTGCTAGCTCAGATACGCAGTATTTT	CAISASSDTQYF
TRBV7-2	many	TRBD1	TRBJ2-7	TGTGCCAGCAGCTTAGCGACAGGGTTCTACGAGCAGTACTTC	CASSLATGFYEQYF
TRBV25-1	many	.	TRBJ2-7	TGTGCCAGCAGTGAATGGACGGTTTACGAGCAGTACTTC	CASSEWTVYEQYF
TRBV5-4	few	.	TRBJ1-4	TGTGCCAGCAGCTTGGGTGGCAGTCGGGCTGAAAAACTGTTTTTT	CASSLGGSRAEKLFF
TRBV4-1	many	.	TRBJ2-7	TGCGCCAGCAGCCAGCCGGCGTCAGGGGACTACGAGCAGTACTTC	CASSQPASGDYEQYF
TRBV29-1	many	TRBD2	TRBJ2-7	TGCAGCGTTGAAGATCTAACTAGCGGGACTACGGGGCAGTACTTC	CSVEDLTSGTTGQYF
TRBV11-2	.	.	TRBJ2-1	TGTGCCAGCATCCCACGTGGAGGCAGGCGGTACAATGAGCAGTTCTTC	CASIPRGGRRYNEQFF
TRBV12-3/TRBV12-4	many	.	TRBJ2-7	TGTGCCAGCATCTCCGACTTGAGGAAAAGAGGCGAGCAGTACTTC	CASISDLRKRGEQYF
TRBV11-2	.	.	TRBJ1-3	TGTGCCAGCAGCTTAGTGACTTCTGGAAACACCATATATTTT	CASSLVTSGNTIYF
TRBV7-6	.	.	TRBJ2-4	TGTGCCATGACTTTACAGGAAGGCAAAAACATTCAGTACTTC	CAMTLQEGKNIQYF